The source of this T cell receptor beta chain is a study of cytomegalovirus exposure and HLA in healthy donors. The primer mix had 60 Vbeta and 13 Jbeta primers. Method: immunoSEQ multiplex PCR; TCRdb's copy keeps in-frame clones and lacks some. The sample yields about 150,000 clones, around 79% seen once. Whole-study results and caveats: The study put some 160 TCR beta chains on its list as cytomegalovirus-associated.

CDR1 LNHDA and CDR2 SQIVND come from the germline V gene (reference sequence). This CDR3 has 15 amino acids. With 8 bases clipped from V and 2 bases from J, the junction kept 8 bases outside the gene matches. This cohort consisted of healthy bone marrow donors. In regard to this clone: The antigen remains undetermined.

The rearrangement joins TRBV19 to TRBJ2-2, with 7 bases fitting TRBD1. The sequencing input was PBMCs. The TCR sequence derives from a man aged 30-40 years in good health and CMV-seropositive. CDR3 in amino acids: CASGSGTVNTGELFF. CDR3 DNA sequence: TGTGCCAGTGGGTCCGGGACAGTTAACACCGGGGAGCTGTTTTTT.